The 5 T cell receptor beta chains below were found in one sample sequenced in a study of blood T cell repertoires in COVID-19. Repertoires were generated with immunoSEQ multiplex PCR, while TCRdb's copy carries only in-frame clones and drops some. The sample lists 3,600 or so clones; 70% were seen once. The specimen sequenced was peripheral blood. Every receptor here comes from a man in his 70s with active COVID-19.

The CDR3 region is CASSEALGGYQETQYF. Written as DNA, the CDR3 is TGTGCCAGCAGTGAAGCACTGGGAGGGTACCAAGAGACCCAGTACTTC. The gene calls are TRBV6-1 and TRBJ2-5, with 7 bases fitting TRBD2. The CDR3 has 16 residues. Germline CDR1 is MNHNS and CDR2 is SASEGT. Trimming at V came to 0 bases and at J to 0 bases, leaving 4 bases not matched to a gene.

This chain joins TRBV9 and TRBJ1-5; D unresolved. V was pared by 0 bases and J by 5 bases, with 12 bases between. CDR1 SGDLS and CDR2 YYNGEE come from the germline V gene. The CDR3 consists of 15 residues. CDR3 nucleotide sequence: TGTGCCAGCAGCGTAGGCTCGGGGAAGTATCAGCCCCAGCATTTT. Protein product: CASSVGSGKYQPQHF. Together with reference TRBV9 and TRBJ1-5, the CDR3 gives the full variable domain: DSGVTQTPKHLITATGQRVTLRCSPRSGDLSVYWYQQSLDQGLQFLIQYYNGEERAKGNILERFSAQQFPDLHSELNLSSLELGDSALYFCASSVGSGKYQPQHFGDGTRLSIL.

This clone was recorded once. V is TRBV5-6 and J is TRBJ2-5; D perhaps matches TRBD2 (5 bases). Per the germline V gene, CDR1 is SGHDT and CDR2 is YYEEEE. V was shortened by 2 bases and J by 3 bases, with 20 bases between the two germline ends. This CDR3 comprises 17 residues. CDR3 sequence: CASSLGRAVGFEETQYF. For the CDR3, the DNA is TGTGCCAGCAGCTTAGGCCGAGCGGTTGGATTTGAAGAGACCCAGTACTTC.

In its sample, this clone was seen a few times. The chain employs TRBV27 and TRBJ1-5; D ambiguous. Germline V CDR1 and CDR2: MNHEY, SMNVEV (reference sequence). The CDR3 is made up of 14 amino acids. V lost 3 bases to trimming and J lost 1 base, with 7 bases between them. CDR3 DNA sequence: TGTGCCAGCAGTTTCGGGTCCAGCAATCAGCCCCAGCATTTT. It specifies CASSFGSSNQPQHF.

The CDR3 here is CASSPLGGQTDGYTF. CDR3 nucleotide sequence: TGTGCCAGCTCACCATTGGGGGGGCAGACGGATGGCTACACCTTC. The V call is TRBV18, the J call TRBJ1-2; D is perhaps TRBD1 (6 bases). CDR3 length: 15 residues. Trimming took 2 bases from V and 6 from J, leaving 16 bases between them. Germline assignment: CDR1 KGHSH and CDR2 LQKENI. The full variable domain, in which reference TRBV18 and TRBJ1-2 provide the parts outside the CDR3, is NAGVMQNPRHLVRRRGQEARLRCSPMKGHSHVYWYRQLPEEGLKFMVYLQKENIIDESGMPKERFSAEFPKEGPSILRIQQVVRGDSAAYFCASSPLGGQTDGYTFGSGTRLTVV.